These 4 T cell receptor beta chains share one sample of origin, sequenced in a study of cytomegalovirus exposure and HLA in healthy donors. The PCR had 60 Vbeta and 13 Jbeta primers. Clones were read by immunoSEQ multiplex PCR, and TCRdb kept only the in-frame ones, dropping some. The sample records around 140,000 clones, approximately 82% being singletons. The sequencing input was PBMCs. The receptor source for this set is a woman in her sixties or seventies in good health and CMV-seropositive.

V gene TRBV6-1 combines with J gene TRBJ1-5, with D possibly matching TRBD1 (5 bases). Between the trimmed V and J ends, which lost 3 bases and 2 bases, there was a span of 11 bases. Germline V CDR1 and CDR2: MNHNS, SASEGT. The CDR3 runs to 15 residues. CDR3 in DNA: TGTGCCAGCAGTGATCAGGGTTTGGGCAATCAGCCCCAGCATTTT. This encodes CASSDQGLGNQPQHF.

The chain is built from TRBV6-5 and TRBJ2-5, with 10 nucleotides matching TRBD1. The CDR3 length is 14 residues. Unmatched junction bases numbered 0, after V lost 2 bases and J lost 3 bases. CDR1 and CDR2 from the germline V gene are MNHEY and SVGAGI. CDR3 bases: TGTGCCAGCAGTTACGGGACAGGGGAAGAGACCCAGTACTTC. Protein sequence: CASSYGTGEETQYF.

The chain recombines TRBV4-3 with TRBJ1-5; no clear D. Trimming left V 7 bases short and J 0 bases short, with 16 bases between. CDR3 length: 16 residues. Germline V gene data show CDR1 as LGHNA and CDR2 as YSLEER. The CDR3 is CASNLGRRDSNQPQHF. The CDR3 nucleotides are TGCGCCAGCAACCTGGGTCGGAGGGATAGCAATCAGCCCCAGCATTTT.

The chain recombines TRBV5-1 with TRBJ2-7; the match to TRBD2 covers 8 bases. V lost 4 bases and J lost 0; bases outside the gene matches: 9. CDR1 and CDR2 from the germline V gene are SGHRS and YFSETQ. This CDR3 contains 16 residues. The CDR3 region has the DNA TGCGCCAGCAGCGATTTCCTAGCGGGTAGCTCCTACGAGCAGTACTTC. Protein product: CASSDFLAGSSYEQYF.